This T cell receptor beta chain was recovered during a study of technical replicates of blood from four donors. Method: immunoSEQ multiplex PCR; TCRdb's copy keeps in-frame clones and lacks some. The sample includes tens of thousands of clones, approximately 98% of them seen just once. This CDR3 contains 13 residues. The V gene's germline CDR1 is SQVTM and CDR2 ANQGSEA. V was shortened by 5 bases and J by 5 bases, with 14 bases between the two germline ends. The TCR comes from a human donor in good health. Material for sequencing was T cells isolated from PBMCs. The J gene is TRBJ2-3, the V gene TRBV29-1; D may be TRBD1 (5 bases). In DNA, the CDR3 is TGCAGCGTTAACCCCACTCAGGGAGATACGCAGTATTTT. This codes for CSVNPTQGDTQYF.